This T cell receptor (beta chain) was sequenced during a study of OX40 agonist ivuxolimab in advanced cancers. Whole-study results and caveats: In the 0.1 to 3.0 mg/kg range, CD4+ and CD8+ blood T cells had expanded clonally by week 6.

The repertoire was sequenced with immunoSEQ multiplex PCR; TCRdb's copy has only in-frame clones and lacks some. The repertoire has about 120,000 clones, around 89% of them found once; the top ten carry around 0.55%. The CDR3 loop spans 15 amino acids. CDR1 SGHAT and CDR2 FQNNGV come from the germline V gene. V was pared by 7 bases and J by 5 bases, with 17 bases between. For this clone: Its antigen remains unidentified.

V gene TRBV11-2 combines with J gene TRBJ2-2; D remains ambiguous. The sequencing here drew on CD4+ or CD8+ T cells sorted from blood, taken in a trial of the OX40 agonist ivuxolimab. The clonotype was recovered from an adult with an advanced solid tumor such as melanoma, head and neck, liver or kidney cancer. The CDR3 reads CASIANPVGTGELFF. The CDR3 DNA is TGTGCCAGCATCGCCAATCCTGTTGGAACCGGGGAGCTGTTTTTT.